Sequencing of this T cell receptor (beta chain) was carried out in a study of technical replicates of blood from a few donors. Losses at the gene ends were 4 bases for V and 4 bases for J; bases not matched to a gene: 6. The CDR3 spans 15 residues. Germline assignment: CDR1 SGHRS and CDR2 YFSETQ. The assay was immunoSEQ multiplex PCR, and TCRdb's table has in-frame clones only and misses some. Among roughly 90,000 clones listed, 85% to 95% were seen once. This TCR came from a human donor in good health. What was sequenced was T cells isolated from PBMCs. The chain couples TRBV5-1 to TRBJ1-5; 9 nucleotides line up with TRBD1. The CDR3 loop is CASSPGDRENQPQHF. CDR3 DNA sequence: TGCGCCAGCAGCCCGGGGGACAGGGAGAATCAGCCCCAGCATTTT.